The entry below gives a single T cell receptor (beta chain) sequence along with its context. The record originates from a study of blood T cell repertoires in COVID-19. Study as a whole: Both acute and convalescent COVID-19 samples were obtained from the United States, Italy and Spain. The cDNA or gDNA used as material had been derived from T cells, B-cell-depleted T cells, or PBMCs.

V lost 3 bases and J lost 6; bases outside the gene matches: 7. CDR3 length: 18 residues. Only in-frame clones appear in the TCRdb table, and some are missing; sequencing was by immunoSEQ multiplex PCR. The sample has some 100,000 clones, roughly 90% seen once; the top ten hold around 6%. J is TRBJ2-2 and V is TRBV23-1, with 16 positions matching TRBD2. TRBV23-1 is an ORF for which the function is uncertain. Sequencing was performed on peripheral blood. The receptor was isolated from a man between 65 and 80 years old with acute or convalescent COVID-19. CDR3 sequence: CASSHLGLAGGKSGELFF. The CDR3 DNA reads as TGCGCCAGCAGTCACCTGGGACTAGCGGGAGGGAAGTCCGGGGAGCTGTTTTTT.